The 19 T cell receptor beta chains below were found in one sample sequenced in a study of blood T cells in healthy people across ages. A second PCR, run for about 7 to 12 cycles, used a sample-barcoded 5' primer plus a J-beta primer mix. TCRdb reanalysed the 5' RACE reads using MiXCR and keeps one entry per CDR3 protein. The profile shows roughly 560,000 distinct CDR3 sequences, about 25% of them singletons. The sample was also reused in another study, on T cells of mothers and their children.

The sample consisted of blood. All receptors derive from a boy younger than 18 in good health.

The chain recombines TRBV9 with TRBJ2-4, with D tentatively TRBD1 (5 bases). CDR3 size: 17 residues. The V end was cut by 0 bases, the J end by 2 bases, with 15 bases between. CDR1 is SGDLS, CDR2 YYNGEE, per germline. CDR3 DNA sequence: TGTGCCAGCAGCGTAGGGTGGGTTCAGGGATCCAAAAACATTCAGTACTTC. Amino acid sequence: CASSVGWVQGSKNIQYF.

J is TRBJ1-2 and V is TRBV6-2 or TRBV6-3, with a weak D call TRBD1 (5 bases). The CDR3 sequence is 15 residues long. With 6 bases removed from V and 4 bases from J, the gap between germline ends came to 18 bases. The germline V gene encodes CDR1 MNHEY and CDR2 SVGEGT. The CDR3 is CASSPGAGRSYGYTF. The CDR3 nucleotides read TGTGCCAGCAGCCCCGGGGCAGGGAGGAGCTATGGCTACACCTTC.

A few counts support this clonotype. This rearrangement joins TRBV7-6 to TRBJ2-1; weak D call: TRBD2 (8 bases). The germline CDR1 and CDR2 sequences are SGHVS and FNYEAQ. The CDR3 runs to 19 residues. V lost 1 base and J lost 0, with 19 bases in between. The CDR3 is CASSLDPAGGDSSYNEQFF. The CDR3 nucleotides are TGTGCCAGCAGCTTAGATCCGGCCGGGGGGGACAGCTCCTACAATGAGCAGTTCTTC.

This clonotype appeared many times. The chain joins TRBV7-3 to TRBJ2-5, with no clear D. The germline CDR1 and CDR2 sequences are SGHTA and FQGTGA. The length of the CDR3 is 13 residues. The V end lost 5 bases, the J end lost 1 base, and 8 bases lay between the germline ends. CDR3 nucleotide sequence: TGTGCCAGCAGCCCCCCACCCCAAGAGACCCAGTACTTC. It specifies CASSPPPQETQYF.

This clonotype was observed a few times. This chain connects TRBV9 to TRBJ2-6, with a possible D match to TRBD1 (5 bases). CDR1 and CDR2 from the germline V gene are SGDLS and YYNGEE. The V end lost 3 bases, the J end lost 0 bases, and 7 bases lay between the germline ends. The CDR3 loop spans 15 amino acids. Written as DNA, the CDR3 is TGTGCCAGCAGCGGGGGCGGCTCTGGGGCCAACGTCCTGACTTTC. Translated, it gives CASSGGGSGANVLTF.

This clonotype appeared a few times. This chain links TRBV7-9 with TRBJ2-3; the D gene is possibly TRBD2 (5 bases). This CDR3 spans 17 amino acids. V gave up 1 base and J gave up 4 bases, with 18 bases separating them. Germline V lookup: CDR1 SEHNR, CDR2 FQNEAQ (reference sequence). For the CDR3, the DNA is TGTGCCAGCAGCTTAGGGGATCTGGGCGGAGGAGCAGATACGCAGTATTTT. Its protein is CASSLGDLGGGADTQYF.

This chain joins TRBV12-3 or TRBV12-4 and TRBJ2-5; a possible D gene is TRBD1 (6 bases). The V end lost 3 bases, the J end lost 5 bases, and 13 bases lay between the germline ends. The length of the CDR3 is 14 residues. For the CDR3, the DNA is TGTGCCAGCAGTTTTACAGGGCCGGCGGAGACCCAGTACTTC. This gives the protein CASSFTGPAETQYF.

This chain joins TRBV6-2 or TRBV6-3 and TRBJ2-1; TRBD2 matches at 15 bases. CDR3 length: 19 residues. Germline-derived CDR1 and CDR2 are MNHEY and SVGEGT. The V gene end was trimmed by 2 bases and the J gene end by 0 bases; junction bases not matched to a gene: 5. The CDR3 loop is CASSYRTSGGESSYNEQFF. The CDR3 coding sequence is TGTGCCAGCAGTTACCGGACTAGCGGGGGGGAGAGCTCCTACAATGAGCAGTTCTTC.

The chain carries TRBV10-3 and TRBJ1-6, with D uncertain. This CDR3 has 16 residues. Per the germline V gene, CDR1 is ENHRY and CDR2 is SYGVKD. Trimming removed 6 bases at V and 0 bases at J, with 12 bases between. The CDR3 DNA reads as TGTGCCATCAGAGAGACGGAGAGCTCCTATAATTCACCCCTCCACTTT. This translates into CAIRETESSYNSPLHF.

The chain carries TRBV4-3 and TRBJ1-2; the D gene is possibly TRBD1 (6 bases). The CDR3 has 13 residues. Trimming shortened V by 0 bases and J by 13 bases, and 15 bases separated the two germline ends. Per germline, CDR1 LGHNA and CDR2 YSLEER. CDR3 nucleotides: TGCGCCAGCAGCCAAGATTCAGGGGAACATCTCACCTTC. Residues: CASSQDSGEHLTF.

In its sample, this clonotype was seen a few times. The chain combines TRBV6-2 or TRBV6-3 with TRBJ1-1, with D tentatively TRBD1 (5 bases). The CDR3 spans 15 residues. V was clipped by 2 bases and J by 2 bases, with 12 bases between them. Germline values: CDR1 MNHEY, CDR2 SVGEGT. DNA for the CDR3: TGTGCCAGCAGTTACCCGGACAATGCCAACACTGAAGCTTTCTTT. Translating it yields CASSYPDNANTEAFF.

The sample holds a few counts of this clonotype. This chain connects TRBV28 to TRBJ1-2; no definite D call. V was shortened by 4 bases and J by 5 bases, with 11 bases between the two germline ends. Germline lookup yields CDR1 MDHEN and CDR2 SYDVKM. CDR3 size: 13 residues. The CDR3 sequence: CASSSPSGYGYTF. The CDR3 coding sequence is TGTGCCAGCAGTTCGCCCTCAGGATATGGCTACACCTTC.

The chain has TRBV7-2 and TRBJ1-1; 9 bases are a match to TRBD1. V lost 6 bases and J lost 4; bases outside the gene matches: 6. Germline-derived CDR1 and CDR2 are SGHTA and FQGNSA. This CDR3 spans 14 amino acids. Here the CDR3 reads CASRTGGRVTEAFF. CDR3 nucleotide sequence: TGTGCCAGCAGAACAGGGGGCCGGGTCACTGAAGCTTTCTTT.

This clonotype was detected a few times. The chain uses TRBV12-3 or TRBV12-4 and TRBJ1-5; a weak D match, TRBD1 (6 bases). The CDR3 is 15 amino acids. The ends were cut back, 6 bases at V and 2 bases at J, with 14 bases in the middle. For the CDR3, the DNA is TGTGCCAGCAGCATACAGGGTAGGGGCAATCAGCCCCAGCATTTT. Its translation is CASSIQGRGNQPQHF.

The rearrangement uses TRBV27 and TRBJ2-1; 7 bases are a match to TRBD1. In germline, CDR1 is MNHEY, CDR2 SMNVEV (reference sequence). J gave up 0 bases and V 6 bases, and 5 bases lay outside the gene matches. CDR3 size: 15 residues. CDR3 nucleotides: TGTGCCAGCAGAGGGGGCCAAAGCTCCTACAATGAGCAGTTCTTC. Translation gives CASRGGQSSYNEQFF.

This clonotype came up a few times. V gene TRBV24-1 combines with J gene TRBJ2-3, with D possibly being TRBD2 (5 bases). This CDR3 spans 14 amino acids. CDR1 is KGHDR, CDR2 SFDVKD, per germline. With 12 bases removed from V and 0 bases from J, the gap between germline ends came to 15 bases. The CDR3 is CASQLGSSTDTQYF. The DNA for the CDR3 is TGTGCCTCCCAGCTGGGGAGTAGCACAGATACGCAGTATTTT.

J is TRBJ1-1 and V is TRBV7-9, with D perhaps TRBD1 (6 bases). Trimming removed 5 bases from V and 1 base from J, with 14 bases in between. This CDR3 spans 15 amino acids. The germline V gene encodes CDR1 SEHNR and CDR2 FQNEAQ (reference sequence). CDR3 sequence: CASSPEGVRNTEAFF. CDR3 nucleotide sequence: TGTGCCAGCAGCCCCGAGGGGGTTAGGAACACTGAAGCTTTCTTT.

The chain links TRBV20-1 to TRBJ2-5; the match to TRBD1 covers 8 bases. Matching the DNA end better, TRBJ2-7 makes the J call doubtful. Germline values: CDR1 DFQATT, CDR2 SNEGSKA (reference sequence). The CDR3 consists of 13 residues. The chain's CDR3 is CSASQGARYEQYF. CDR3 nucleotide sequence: TGCAGTGCTAGCCAGGGGGCGCGGTACGAGCAGTACTTC.

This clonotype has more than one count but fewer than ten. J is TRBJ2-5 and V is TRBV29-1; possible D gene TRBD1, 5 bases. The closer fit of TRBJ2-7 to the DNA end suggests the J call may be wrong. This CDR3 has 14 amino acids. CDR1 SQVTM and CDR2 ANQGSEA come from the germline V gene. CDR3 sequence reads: CSVEDQGRAYEQYF. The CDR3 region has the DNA TGCAGCGTTGAAGATCAGGGTAGGGCCTACGAGCAGTACTTC.